Ten or more counts support the clone carrying this TCR beta chain. The sample is drawn from a study of T-cell reconstitution after alpha-beta-depleted transplantation in children. Preparation of the TCRbeta library was carried out with unique molecular identifiers. A single record per CDR3 protein comes from TCRdb applying MiXCR to the PCR reads. The sample includes around 270,000 distinct CDR3 sequences, around 10% of them seen just once. CDR3 length equals 14 residues. From germline, CDR1 is MDHEN and CDR2 SYDVKM. V was shortened by 7 bases and J by 4 bases, with 14 bases between the two germline ends.

The TCR comes from a boy in the first two years of life with acute myeloid leukemia, due to receive a stem cell transplant. V is TRBV28 and J is TRBJ1-5, with D perhaps TRBD1 (5 bases). The sample here was PBMCs, taken before TCRalphabeta/CD19-depleted stem cell transplant. The CDR3 here is CASNTGNWNQPQHF. The CDR3 nucleotides read TGTGCCAGCAACACAGGTAACTGGAATCAGCCCCAGCATTTT.